This T cell receptor beta chain was identified in a study of T cells after yellow fever vaccination. Study overall: Low-cell-number fractions underwent preparation using SMART-Seq v4 Ultra Low Input.

A single record per CDR3 protein comes from TCRdb applying MiXCR to the 5' RACE reads. The sample yields around 590,000 distinct CDR3 sequences, 12% seen once. This clonotype was counted between two and nine times. CDR3 length: 13 residues. Trimming pared 5 bases from V and 3 bases from J, leaving 11 bases between. The V gene's germline CDR1 is SGHAT and CDR2 FQNNGV. V is TRBV11-2 and J is TRBJ2-7; no clear D. The clonotype originates from a man aged 25 to 45 who received the YFV17D yellow fever vaccine. This sample comprised PBMCs, obtained on the day of the yellow fever booster vaccination. Here the CDR3 DNA reads TGTGCCAGCAGCCCCCGTCCCAGCTACGAGCAGTACTTC. Its protein product is CASSPRPSYEQYF. Full variable domain (remainder filled in from reference TRBV11-2 and TRBJ2-7): EAGVAQSPRYKIIEKRQSVAFWCNPISGHATLYWYQQILGQGPKLLIQFQNNGVVDDSQLPKDRFSAERLKGVDSTLKIQPAKLEDSAVYLCASSPRPSYEQYFGPGTRLTVT.